The sequence of this T cell receptor beta chain was determined in a study of T-cell reconstitution after alpha-beta-depleted transplantation in children. Study findings and constraints: Expanded graft clones numbering several hundred reportedly gave rise to alpha-beta T cells about two months after transplant. T cells produced anew were the main source of T-cell counts and diversity one year after transplant. High day-60 TCRbeta diversity in some patients came from surviving recipient T cells and thymic progenitors.

With regard to this clonotype: What it binds is not known.

The V gene's germline CDR1 is SGHDN and CDR2 FVKESK. The J segment lost 4 bases and the V segment lost 4 bases, leaving 15 bases of the junction unmatched. CDR3 length: 17 amino acids. The authors prepared the TCRbeta library with unique molecular identifiers. Each CDR3 protein is one row after TCRdb ran MiXCR on the PCR reads. The sample includes 500,000 or so distinct CDR3 sequences, over 10% of them seen just once. The source of this sequence is a female patient aged 2-9 years who had a stem cell transplant for aplastic anemia, so the T cells may come from the graft donor. This chain links TRBV14 with TRBJ2-5; 7 bases match TRBD2. Here the sequenced sample was PBMCs, mostly from graft donor cells, taken 180 days after TCRalphabeta/CD19-depleted stem cell transplant. The CDR3 nucleotides read TGTGCCAGCAGCCCTCCGGGACCCCCTTGGGGGGGAGAGACCCAGTACTTC. Amino acids: CASSPPGPPWGGETQYF.